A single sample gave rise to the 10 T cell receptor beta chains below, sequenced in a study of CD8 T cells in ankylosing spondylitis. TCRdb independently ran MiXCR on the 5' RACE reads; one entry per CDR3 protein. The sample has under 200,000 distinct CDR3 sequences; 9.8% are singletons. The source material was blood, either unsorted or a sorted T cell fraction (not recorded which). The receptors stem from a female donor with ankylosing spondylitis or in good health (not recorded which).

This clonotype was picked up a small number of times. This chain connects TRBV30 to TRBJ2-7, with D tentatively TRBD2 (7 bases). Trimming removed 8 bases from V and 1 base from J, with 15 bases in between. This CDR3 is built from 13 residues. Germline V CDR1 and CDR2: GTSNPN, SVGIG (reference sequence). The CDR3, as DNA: TGTGCCGGGGGGGGGCTAGCTTCCTACGAGCAGTACTTC. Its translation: CAGGGLASYEQYF.

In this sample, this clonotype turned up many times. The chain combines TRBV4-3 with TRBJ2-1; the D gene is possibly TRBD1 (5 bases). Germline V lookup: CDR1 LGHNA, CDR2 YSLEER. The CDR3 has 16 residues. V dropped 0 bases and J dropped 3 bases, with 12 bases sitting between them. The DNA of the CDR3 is TGCGCCAGCAGCCAAGATAGGGTTCAGGGCTACAATGAGCAGTTCTTC. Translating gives CASSQDRVQGYNEQFF.

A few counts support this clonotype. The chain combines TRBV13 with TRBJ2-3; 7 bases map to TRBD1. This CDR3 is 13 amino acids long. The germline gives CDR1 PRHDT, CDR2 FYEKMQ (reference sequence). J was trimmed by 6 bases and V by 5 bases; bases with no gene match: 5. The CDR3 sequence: CASSPQGWDTQYF. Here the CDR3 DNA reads TGTGCCAGCAGCCCACAGGGGTGGGATACGCAGTATTTT.

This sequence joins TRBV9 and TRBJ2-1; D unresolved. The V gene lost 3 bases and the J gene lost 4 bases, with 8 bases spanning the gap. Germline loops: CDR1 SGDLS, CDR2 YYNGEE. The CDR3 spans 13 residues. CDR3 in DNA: TGTGCCAGCAGCGCTACAGATTACAATGAGCAGTTCTTC. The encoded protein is CASSATDYNEQFF.

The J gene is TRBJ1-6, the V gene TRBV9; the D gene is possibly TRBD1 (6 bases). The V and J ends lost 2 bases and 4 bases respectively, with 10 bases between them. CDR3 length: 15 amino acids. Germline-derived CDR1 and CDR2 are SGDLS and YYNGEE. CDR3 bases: TGTGCCAGCAGCGTTACAGGGCGATATAATTCACCCCTCCACTTT. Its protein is CASSVTGRYNSPLHF. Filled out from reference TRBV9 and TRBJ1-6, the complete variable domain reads DSGVTQTPKHLITATGQRVTLRCSPRSGDLSVYWYQQSLDQGLQFLIQYYNGEERAKGNILERFSAQQFPDLHSELNLSSLELGDSALYFCASSVTGRYNSPLHFGNGTRLTVT.

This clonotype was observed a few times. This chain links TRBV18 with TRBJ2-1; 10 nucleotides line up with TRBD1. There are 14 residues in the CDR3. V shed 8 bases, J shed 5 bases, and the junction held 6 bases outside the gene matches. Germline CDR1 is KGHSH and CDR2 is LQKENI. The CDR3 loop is CASRDRGEHNEQFF. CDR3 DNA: TGTGCCAGCCGGGACAGGGGAGAGCACAATGAGCAGTTCTTC.

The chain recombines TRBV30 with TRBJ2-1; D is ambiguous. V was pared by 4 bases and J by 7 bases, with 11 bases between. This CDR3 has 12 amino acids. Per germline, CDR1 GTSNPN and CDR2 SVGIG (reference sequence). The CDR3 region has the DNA TGTGCCTGGACTAGTTTGAGGAATGAGCAGTTCTTC. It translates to CAWTSLRNEQFF. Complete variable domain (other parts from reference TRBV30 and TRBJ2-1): SQTIHQWPATLVQPVGSPLSLECTVEGTSNPNLYWYRQAAGRGLQLLFYSVGIGQISSEVPQNLSASRPQDRQFILSSKKLLLSDSGFYLCAWTSLRNEQFFGPGTRLTVL.

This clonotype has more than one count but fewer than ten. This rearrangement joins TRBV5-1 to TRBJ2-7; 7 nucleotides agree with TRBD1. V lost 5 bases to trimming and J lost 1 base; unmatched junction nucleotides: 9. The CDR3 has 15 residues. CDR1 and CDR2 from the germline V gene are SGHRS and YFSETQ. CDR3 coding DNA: TGCGCCAGCAGGTCCTTCGACAGGGAATCCTACGAGCAGTACTTC. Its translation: CASRSFDRESYEQYF.

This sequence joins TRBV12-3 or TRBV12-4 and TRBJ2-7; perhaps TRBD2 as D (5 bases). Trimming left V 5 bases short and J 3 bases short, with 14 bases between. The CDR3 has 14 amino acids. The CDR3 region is CASSRPGLYYEQYF. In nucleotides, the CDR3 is TGTGCCAGCAGTCGACCTGGACTCTACTACGAGCAGTACTTC.

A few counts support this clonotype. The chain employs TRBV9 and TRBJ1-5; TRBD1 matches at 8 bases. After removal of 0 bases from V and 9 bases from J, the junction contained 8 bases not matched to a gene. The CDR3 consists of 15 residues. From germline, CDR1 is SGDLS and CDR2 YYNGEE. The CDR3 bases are TGTGCCAGCAGCGTAGGGGGACAGGCATCATTGCCCCAGCATTTT. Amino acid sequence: CASSVGGQASLPQHF.